This TCR beta chain was recovered during a study of regulatory T cells in long-lasting Graves disease (dated by TCRdb to the early 2020s). Background for the entire study: Newly diagnosed Graves' disease patients had taken antithyroid drugs for less than 3 months. The study took place in China and was registered as a clinical trial. This study used TCR sequencing and RNA sequencing of peripheral blood to compare persistent Graves' disease patients against newly diagnosed Graves' disease patients. A total of approximately 35 samples were covered by TCR sequencing, comprising some 13 persistent and 20 or so newly diagnosed Graves' disease patients.

The CDR3, cysteine through phenylalanine, is 18 amino acids long. Just the 54-base CDR3 DNA is kept, in frame starting at base 1. V loses 1 base at its end and J loses 9 bases; junction bases beyond the gene matches: 16. According to the germline V gene, CDR1 reads SGHVS and CDR2 reads FNYEAQ. This clonotype has at least ten counts. The antigen it recognizes is unknown. No much larger clonotype is one base removed from it; base qualities were not supplied. This specimen's time point label, interpreted: newly diagnosed GD, antithyroid drugs for less than 3 months. RNA was extracted from PBMCs in TRIzol for both TCR sequencing and RNA sequencing. Graves' disease was diagnosed according to American Thyroid Association guidelines. Recruitment of patients was carried out at an endocrinology department in Xi'an, China. Each patient gave about 9.1 milliliters of peripheral blood, collected in an EDTA anticoagulant tube. Ficoll Paque Plus density gradient separation was used to isolate PBMCs, and no additional T cell sorting was done. An Agilent 2100 Bioanalyzer and agarose gel were used to assess RNA quality, and a NanoDrop 2000 was used to measure RNA concentration.

Paper-wide results and their limitations: Persistent Graves' disease patients showed lower TCR Shannon entropy and fewer highly expanded clones than newly diagnosed patients, suggesting clonal expansion. TRBV28, TRBJ1-2 and TRBJ2-5 were preferentially used in persistent disease, while TRBV20-1 and TRBJ2-1 were favored in newly diagnosed disease. Only peripheral blood was studied, because thyroid tissue, the primary lesion, was inaccessible. A larger number of public clonotypes was shared among persistent patients (approximately 2,500) than among newly diagnosed patients (roughly 980). The authors acknowledged the small sample size as a limitation that may reduce accuracy. Only the TCR beta chain was sequenced and analyzed.

The receptor library was made with multiplex PCR. For sequencing, an Illumina HiSeq 4000 was employed. CDR3 regions were amplified by Arm-PCR with iRepertoire HTBI primers to construct TCR beta libraries. Before sequencing, the PCR products underwent gel purification. The original methods were these. Gene usage analysis of CDR3 amino acid clonotypes relied on the 55 to 80 TRBV and about 15 TRBJ segments identified across samples. Filtered high-quality paired reads were merged into contigs using COPE and FqMerger. BLAST was used to align contigs to IMGT TRBV, TRBD and TRBJ reference genes, and CDR3 was defined according to IMGT. Any clonotype with a frequency above 0.1% was counted as a highly expanded clone. Shannon entropy served as the measure of repertoire diversity, while the Gini coefficient captured V-J evenness. Clonotypes shared by more than one individual were considered public. In TCRdb, the public reads were trimmed at Q25 with fastp and aligned with MiXCR, with productive beta chains retained. Rows merge per CDR3 protein into single entries with the most common DNA and genes. The V and J calls, along with clone size, are taken from TCRdb and not from the paper's own processing. Present in this sample are fewer than 550,000 distinct CDR3 sequences, roughly 17% of which were seen just once. The ten top clones hold about 25% of the sample.

In addition, the sample was reused for a study of T cells in Graves' hyperthyroidism and ophthalmopathy. Drawing on the second study: Stable Graves' hyperthyroidism was defined as the absence of progression to ophthalmopathy over 18 months of follow-up. Hyperthyroidism patients were newly diagnosed, with disease duration under 2 months, and aged 18 to 65 years. Any patient with an uncontrolled infection, another autoimmune disease, pregnancy or lactation was excluded. Diagnoses were established on the basis of clinical symptoms, serum thyroxine and TRAb, thyroid ultrasound, and orbital computed tomography. A first-round RT-PCR of the TCR CDR3 used the HTBI primer set with the Qiagen OneStep RT-PCR kit. Most expanded thyroid clonotypes (frequency above 0.001) were also detected in blood, a finding suggesting that blood repertoires may reflect thyroid immune responses. Ophthalmopathy was separated from stable hyperthyroidism by a 13 V-J signature model, with over 85% sensitivity and around 81% specificity obtained in cross-validation and 80%/75% obtained in testing. In validation, progression to ophthalmopathy was predicted by the model with roughly 69% sensitivity and approximately 78% specificity, a median of about 6.4 months before onset. A discovery cohort of about a hundred patients, approximately 45 with Graves' ophthalmopathy and under 60 with stable Graves' hyperthyroidism, was used to find distinguishing TCR V-J signatures. An independent validation cohort of fewer than 20 hyperthyroidism patients and approximately 15 patients who later progressed to ophthalmopathy tested prospective prediction of ophthalmopathy. The approximately 90 discovery patients were randomly split 7:3 into training and test sets. Thyroid tissue and blood T-cell repertoires from more than five Graves' hyperthyroidism patients were also compared in the study. After blood sampling, hyperthyroidism patients were treated with methimazole at a starting dose of 30 mg daily, and ophthalmopathy patients were treated with high-dose intravenous methylprednisolone. A second multiplex PCR round built the libraries, followed by size selection and purification. Libraries were sequenced paired-end with 100 bp reads on an Illumina HiSeq2000. SOAPnuke was used to process the raw data, throwing out any read that contained adapters or uncalled bases, had a mean Phred below 15, or lacked an exact constant-primer or identifier match. High-quality paired reads were merged with COPE v1.2.5, and unique nucleotide sequences were defined as clonotypes. MiTCR v1.1 was used to align clonotypes to the IMGT TRBV, TRBD and TRBJ reference segments. The analysis included only V-J combinations with a frequency above 0.0001, which together covered around 99% of the repertoires. A TCS score was defined as the ratio of F50 (clonal expansion) to E x V (chaos), with BLOSUM62-based TCRdist applied between CDR3 peptides within each V-J. Welch's t-statistics and random forest reduced around 550 V-J features to about 13, which were used in a naive Bayes classifier (R e1071). No statistical method was used to fix the sample size in advance, and group allocation was not hidden from the investigators. TCR Vbeta CDR3 sequencing of 130 to 150 peripheral blood samples (over 40 ophthalmopathy, some 75 hyperthyroidism and around 17 progressor patients) is reported in the paper.

The V gene is TRBV7-6 and the J gene is TRBJ2-1, and TRBD2 aligns with 9 junction nucleotides. This clonotype was obtained from a woman between 18 and 29 years old with Graves disease. Donor details come from another sample of the same person, matched by shared clones. The specimen comprised peripheral blood mononuclear cells (PBMCs), sampled at new diagnosis, from a patient treated with antithyroid drugs. The DNA sequence follows: TGTGCCAGCAGCTTAGTCGCAGGACTAGCGTACGTGGGCAGTGAGCAGTTCTTC. Its product reads: CASSLVAGLAYVGSEQFF.